This note documents a single TCR beta chain sequence. This clone has only a few counts. The target of this receptor is not known. It has no much larger one-base neighbor in the sample; base qualities were not kept. The entry originates in a study of T cell changes during pregnancy in multiple sclerosis (dated by TCRdb to between 2018 and 2021). For context, the study as a whole: Changes in the T cell repertoire over the course of pregnancy were examined in this study in women with multiple sclerosis.

From the germline V gene, CDR1 is MRHNA and CDR2 is SNTAGT. V loses 3 bases of germline sequence and J loses 2 bases, and the interval between the two ends is 4 bases. Including the terminal cysteine and phenylalanine, the CDR3 comprises 13 residues. Only the CDR3 portion is preserved as DNA: 39 bases, with reading frame beginning at the first base. The library relied on the immunoSEQ multiplex PCR assay. TCRdb obtained this table from immuneACCESS and retained in-frame rearrangements with V and J assigned. These tables miss some clones; where compared with another copy, unresolved V genes account for less than half of the shortfall, and the remainder is unexplained. Present in this sample are tens of thousands of clones, 90% to 95% of which were seen just once. In total, the top ten clones hold about 7% of the sample.

The specimen was CD8+ T cells from peripheral blood mononuclear cells, collected in the third trimester of pregnancy. The source is a female donor with multiple sclerosis, enrolled in a pregnancy study. The V gene is TRBV6-4 and the J gene is TRBJ2-2, with the D gene uncertain. CDR3 reads: CASSDKNTGELFF. The nucleotide sequence is TGTGCCAGCAGTGATAAAAACACCGGGGAGCTGTTTTTT.